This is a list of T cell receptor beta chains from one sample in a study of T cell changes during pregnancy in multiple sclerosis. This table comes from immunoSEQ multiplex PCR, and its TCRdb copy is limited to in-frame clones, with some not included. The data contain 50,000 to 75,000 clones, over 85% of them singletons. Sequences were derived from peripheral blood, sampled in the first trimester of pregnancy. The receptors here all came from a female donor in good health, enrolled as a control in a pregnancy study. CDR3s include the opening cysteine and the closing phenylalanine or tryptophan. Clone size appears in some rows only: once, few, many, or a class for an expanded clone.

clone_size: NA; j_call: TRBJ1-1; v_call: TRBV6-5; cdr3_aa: CASSYSFPGQGEAFF
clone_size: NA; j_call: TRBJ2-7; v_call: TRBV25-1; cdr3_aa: CASSEPGQGVYEQYF
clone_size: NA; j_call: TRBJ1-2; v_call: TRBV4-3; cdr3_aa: CASSQDSGTGGYGYTF
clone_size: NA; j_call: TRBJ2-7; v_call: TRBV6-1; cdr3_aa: CASISRSYEQYF
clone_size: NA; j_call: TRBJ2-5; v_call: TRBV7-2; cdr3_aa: CASSPRRGHQETQYF
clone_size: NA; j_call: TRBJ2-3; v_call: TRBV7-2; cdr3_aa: CASSSRSGRGTDTQYF
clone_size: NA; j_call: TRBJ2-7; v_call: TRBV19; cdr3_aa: CASSMGRGQYEQYF
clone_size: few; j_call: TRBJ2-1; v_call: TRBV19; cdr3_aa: CASSIGGTTYNEQFF
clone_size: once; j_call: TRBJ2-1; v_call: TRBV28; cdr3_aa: CASIQGGSYNEQFF
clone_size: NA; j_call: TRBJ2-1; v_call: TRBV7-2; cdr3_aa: CASSLSGTSYYNEQFF
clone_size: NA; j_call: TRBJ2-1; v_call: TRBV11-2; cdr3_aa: CASSLDGVRNEQFF
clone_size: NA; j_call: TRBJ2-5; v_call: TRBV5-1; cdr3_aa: CASSLAGVDQETQYF
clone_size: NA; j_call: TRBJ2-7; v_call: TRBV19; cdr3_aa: CASSVGTGEAYEQYF
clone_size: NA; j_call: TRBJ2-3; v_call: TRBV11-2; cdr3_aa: CASSAVQGYTDTQYF
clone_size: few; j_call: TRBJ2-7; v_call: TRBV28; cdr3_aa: CASSLLEDYEQYF
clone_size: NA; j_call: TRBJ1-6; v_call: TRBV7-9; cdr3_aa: CASSLSRTVPLHF
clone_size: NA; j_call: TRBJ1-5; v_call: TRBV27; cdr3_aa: CASRHNPGVNQPQHF
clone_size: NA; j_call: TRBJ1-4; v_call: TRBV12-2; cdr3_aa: CASRLGAGAGNEKLFF
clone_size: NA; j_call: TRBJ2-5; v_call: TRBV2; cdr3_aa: CASSEIFQETQYF
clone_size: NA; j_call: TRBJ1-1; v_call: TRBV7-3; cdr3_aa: CASSSGYNTEAFF
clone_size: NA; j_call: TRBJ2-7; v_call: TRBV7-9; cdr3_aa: CASSPVSRGDEQYF
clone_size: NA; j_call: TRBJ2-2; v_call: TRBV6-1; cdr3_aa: CASSEGSSWAGELFF
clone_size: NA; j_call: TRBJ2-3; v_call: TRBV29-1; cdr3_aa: CSVESPSGSSTDTQYF
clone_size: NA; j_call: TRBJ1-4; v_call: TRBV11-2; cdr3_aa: CASSLFGRGLGGEKLFF
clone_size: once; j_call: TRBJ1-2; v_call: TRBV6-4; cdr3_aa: CASSEGQAGGAPRDGYTF
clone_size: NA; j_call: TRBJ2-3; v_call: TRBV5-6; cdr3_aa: CASSLERTSGRAPTDTQYF
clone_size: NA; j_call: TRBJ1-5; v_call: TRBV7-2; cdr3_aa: CASSLEQGANQPQHF
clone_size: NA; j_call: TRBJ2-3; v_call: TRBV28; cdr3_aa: CASSPGTSEYTQYF
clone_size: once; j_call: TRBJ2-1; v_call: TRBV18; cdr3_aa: CASSPGQEFSYNEQFF
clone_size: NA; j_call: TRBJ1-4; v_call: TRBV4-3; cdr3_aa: CASSQLGGADEKLFF
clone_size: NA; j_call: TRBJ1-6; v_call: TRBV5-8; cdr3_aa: CASRTIGGSLSYNSPLHF
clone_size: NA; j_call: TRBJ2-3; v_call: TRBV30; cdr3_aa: CAWSVLHHTDTQYF
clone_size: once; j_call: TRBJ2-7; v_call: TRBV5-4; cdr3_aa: CASSLSPSYEQYF
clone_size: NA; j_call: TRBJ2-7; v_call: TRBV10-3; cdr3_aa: CAISETSGSYEQYF
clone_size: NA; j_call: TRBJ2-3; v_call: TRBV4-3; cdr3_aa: CASSPRSGSTDTQYF
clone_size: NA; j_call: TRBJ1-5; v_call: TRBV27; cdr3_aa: CASSFRDQPQHF
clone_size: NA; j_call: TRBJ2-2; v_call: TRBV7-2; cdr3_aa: CASSPFRGGQGSGELFF
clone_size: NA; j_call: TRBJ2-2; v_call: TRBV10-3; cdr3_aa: CAISERQPWNTGELFF